The entry that follows covers one TCR beta chain sequence. Its specificity is unknown. The V and J ends lost 0 bases and 5 bases respectively, with 9 bases between them. This CDR3 comprises 13 residues. In germline, CDR1 is SGHRS, CDR2 YFSETQ. This specimen comes from a study of T cells in Graves' hyperthyroidism and ophthalmopathy. RNA transcripts served as the template for amplifying TCR beta CDR3 regions. The HTBI set primed first-round TCR CDR3 RT-PCR. TCRdb reprocessed the multiplex PCR reads via MiXCR and lists one record per CDR3 protein. The sample holds 500,000 to 600,000 distinct CDR3 sequences, 46% seen once. Whole-study results and caveats: The model predicted ophthalmopathy a median about 6.6 months before onset. Researchers found most expanded thyroid clonotypes above 0.001 in blood as well. Ophthalmopathy was told apart from stable hyperthyroidism by a 13 V-J model.

This sequence joins TRBV5-1 and TRBJ2-7; TRBD1 is a possible D gene (6 bases). The TCR was taken from an adult woman with Graves' disease, either hyperthyroidism or ophthalmopathy (not recorded which). The sequencing sample was made of peripheral blood or thyroid tissue (not recorded which). This CDR3 is CASSLVGHNEQYF. CDR3 DNA: TGCGCCAGCAGCTTGGTGGGACACAACGAGCAGTACTTC.